Below are 23 T cell receptor beta chains sequenced from a single sample in a study of cytomegalovirus exposure and HLA in healthy donors. This PCR relied on a set of 60 Vbeta primers and 13 Jbeta primers. Clones were read by immunoSEQ multiplex PCR, and TCRdb kept only the in-frame ones, dropping some. The sample shows 95,000 to 150,000 clones, 65% to 80% of them seen only once. Sequencing input: PBMCs. These TCRs come from a man between 60 and 75 years old in good health and CMV-seropositive.

This clone was picked up a small number of times. The chain uses TRBV7-9 and TRBJ1-1, with TRBD1 matching 10 bases. Trimming removed 3 bases from V and 14 bases from J; junction bases left unmatched: 6. The CDR3 covers 12 residues. Looked up from germline, CDR1 is SEHNR and CDR2 is FQNEAQ (reference sequence). The CDR3 DNA sequence: TGTGCCAGCAGCTTGCTGGGACAGGGGAACTTCTTT. Its protein is CASSLLGQGNFF.

The genes are TRBV12-5 and TRBJ2-5, with D possibly being TRBD1 (6 bases). Trimming left V 0 bases short and J 4 bases short, with 21 bases between. The germline gives CDR1 LGHNT, CDR2 FRNRAP. The CDR3 runs to 18 residues. CDR3 nucleotides: TGTGCTAGTGGTTTGGTTCCGGTGGCAGGGGACCTCCGAGAGACCCAGTACTTC. This translates into CASGLVPVAGDLRETQYF.

This clone was detected a few times. This sequence joins TRBV12-5 and TRBJ2-5; D is possibly TRBD1 (6 bases). The germline CDR1 and CDR2 sequences are LGHNT and FRNRAP. The CDR3 runs to 15 residues. Trimming removed 1 base at V and 5 bases at J, with 14 bases between. The CDR3 here is CASGLATGPGETQYF. CDR3 nucleotides: TGTGCTAGTGGTTTGGCGACAGGTCCAGGGGAGACCCAGTACTTC. The full variable domain, completed using reference TRBV12-5 and TRBJ2-5, is DARVTQTPRHKVTEMGQEVTMRCQPILGHNTVFWYRQTMMQGLELLAYFRNRAPLDDSGMPKDRFSAEMPDATLATLKIQPSEPRDSAVYFCASGLATGPGETQYFGPGTRLLVL.

In its sample, this clone was seen a few times. V and J are TRBV10-1 and TRBJ1-1; tentative D call: TRBD1 (6 bases). This CDR3 comprises 14 residues. Trimming pared 0 bases from V and 5 bases from J, leaving 10 bases between. Germline V CDR1 and CDR2: WNHNN, SYGVQD (reference sequence). For the CDR3, the DNA is TGCGCCAGCAGTGAGTCGACAGGACGGACTGAAGCTTTCTTT. This encodes CASSESTGRTEAFF.

The chain recombines TRBV10-3 with TRBJ2-6, with 7 nucleotides matching TRBD2. V shed 2 bases and J 3 bases; nucleotides not matched to a gene: 4. Germline V lookup: CDR1 ENHRY, CDR2 SYGVKD. The CDR3 is 16 residues long. In DNA form, the CDR3 reads TGTGCCATCAGTGAGCTTCGGGGGGTTGGGGCCAACGTCCTGACTTTC. Translated: CAISELRGVGANVLTF.

Of note for this clone: The same CDR3 can be traced to other DNA sequences in this sample. The chain couples TRBV7-2 to TRBJ1-5; no definite D call. Germline V lookup: CDR1 SGHTA, CDR2 FQGNSA. Trimming took off 2 bases at V and 4 bases at J, with 12 bases between the two ends. The CDR3 has 15 residues. The CDR3 DNA sequence: TGTGCCAGCAGCTTAATACGGGTGGCTAATCAGCCCCAGCATTTT. It is translated as CASSLIRVANQPQHF. The entire variable domain, with the rest obtained from reference TRBV7-2 and TRBJ1-5, is as follows: GAGVSQSPSNKVTEKGKDVELRCDPISGHTALYWYRQSLGQGLEFLIYFQGNSAPDKSGLPSDRFSAERTGGSVSTLTIQRTQQEDSAVYLCASSLIRVANQPQHFGDGTRLSIL.

The V and J genes are TRBV18 and TRBJ2-1; D might be TRBD2 (5 bases). Germline V lookup: CDR1 KGHSH, CDR2 LQKENI. The CDR3 runs to 16 residues. V lost 0 bases and J lost 8, with 17 bases in between. The CDR3 DNA is TGTGCCAGCTCACCACCGCCAAAGAGTTTTAGCGATGAGCAGTTCTTC. Its translation: CASSPPPKSFSDEQFF.

The rearrangement links TRBV27 to TRBJ2-7; a weak D match, TRBD2 (5 bases). Trimming removed 5 bases at V and 3 bases at J, with 14 bases between. This CDR3 is 14 amino acids long. Germline CDR1 reads MNHEY; CDR2 reads SMNVEV (reference sequence). The CDR3: CASSPGMRDYEQYF. In DNA form, the CDR3 reads TGTGCCAGCAGTCCCGGGATGAGGGACTACGAGCAGTACTTC.

V usage is TRBV18 and J usage is TRBJ1-2; a possible D gene is TRBD1 (5 bases). The CDR3 is 13 amino acids. In germline, CDR1 is KGHSH, CDR2 LQKENI. Trimming took 3 bases from V and 4 from J, leaving 9 bases between them. The CDR3 nucleotides are TGTGCCAGCTCACCGGCAGGGATCTATGGCTACACCTTC. Translation: CASSPAGIYGYTF.

The V call is TRBV5-6, the J call TRBJ2-5; TRBD1 matches at 8 bases. With 7 bases clipped from V and 4 bases from J, the junction kept 9 bases outside the gene matches. Germline CDR1 is SGHDT and CDR2 is YYEEEE. This CDR3 has 14 residues. The CDR3 bases are TGTGCCAGCTCCTCAGGACAGGGCAGAGAGACCCAGTACTTC. The encoded protein is CASSSGQGRETQYF.

The chain couples TRBV5-1 to TRBJ1-6, with D uncertain. V was pared by 4 bases and J by 7 bases, with 9 bases between. Germline CDR1 reads SGHRS; CDR2 reads YFSETQ. The CDR3 totals 13 residues. The CDR3 nucleotides are TGCGCCAGCAGCCCGACGGGAAATTCACCCCTCCACTTT. Its protein is CASSPTGNSPLHF.

The rearrangement joins TRBV27 to TRBJ1-5; 11 bases match TRBD1. V lost 5 bases to trimming and J lost 3 bases; unmatched junction nucleotides: 12. Germline CDR1 is MNHEY and CDR2 is SMNVEV (reference sequence). There are 18 residues in the CDR3. CDR3 in amino acids: CASSPMGRDRGFNQPQHF. The CDR3 DNA reads as TGTGCCAGCAGTCCCATGGGCCGGGACAGGGGGTTCAATCAGCCCCAGCATTTT.

On this clone itself: Other DNA sequences within the sample encode an identical CDR3. The J gene is TRBJ2-3, the V gene TRBV5-6; 7 positions match TRBD1. In germline, CDR1 is SGHDT, CDR2 YYEEEE. This CDR3 contains 16 residues. J gave up 2 bases and V 1 base, and 7 bases lay outside the gene matches. In DNA, the CDR3 is TGTGCCAGCAGCTTGTTGCGAGGGGGCGACACAGATACGCAGTATTTT. Amino acids: CASSLLRGGDTDTQYF. Looking up the rest from reference TRBV5-6 and TRBJ2-3 gives the full variable domain: DAGVTQSPTHLIKTRGQQVTLRCSPKSGHDTVSWYQQALGQGPQFIFQYYEEEERQRGNFPDRFSGHQFPNYSSELNVNALLLGDSALYLCASSLLRGGDTDTQYFGPGTRLTVL.

J is TRBJ2-7 and V is TRBV29-1, with 8 bases that match TRBD1. Germline assignment: CDR1 SQVTM and CDR2 ANQGSEA. Trimming at V came to 6 bases and at J to 0 bases, leaving 10 bases not matched to a gene. CDR3 length equals 15 residues. CDR3 protein: CSVRGIQGGSYEQYF. The CDR3 region has the DNA TGCAGCGTCAGAGGAATACAGGGGGGCTCCTACGAGCAGTACTTC.

V gene TRBV19 combines with J gene TRBJ1-1, with 11 bases fitting TRBD1. V gave up 5 bases and J gave up 0 bases; unmatched junction bases: 11. Germline lookup yields CDR1 LNHDA and CDR2 SQIVND (reference sequence). This CDR3 has 18 amino acids. This CDR3 reads CASSPGQGALGVNTEAFF. CDR3 nucleotides: TGTGCCAGTAGTCCCGGACAGGGGGCTCTTGGAGTGAACACTGAAGCTTTCTTT. The complete variable domain, with remaining parts taken from reference TRBV19 and TRBJ1-1, reads DGGITQSPKYLFRKEGQNVTLSCEQNLNHDAMYWYRQDPGQGLRLIYYSQIVNDFQKGDIAEGYSVSREKKESFPLTVTSAQKNPTAFYLCASSPGQGALGVNTEAFFGQGTRLTVV.

This chain joins TRBV2 and TRBJ1-2, with D unresolved. The CDR3 spans 16 residues. Trimming cost V 6 bases and J 1 base, with 18 bases left between them. Germline loops: CDR1 SNHLY, CDR2 FYNNEI. The CDR3, as DNA: TGTGCCAGCAGGTCGATCTCTGGACGGGATAACTATGGCTACACCTTC. Amino acid sequence: CASRSISGRDNYGYTF. Full variable domain (rest looked up from reference TRBV2 and TRBJ1-2): EPEVTQTPSHQVTQMGQEVILRCVPISNHLYFYWYRQILGQKVEFLVSFYNNEISEKSEIFDDQFSVERPDGSNFTLKIRSTKLEDSAMYFCASRSISGRDNYGYTFGSGTRLTVV.

In nucleotides, the CDR3 is TGCGCCAGCAGCTTATCAGGGGACGCAGATACGCAGTATTTT. It yields the protein CASSLSGDADTQYF. V is TRBV5-1 and J is TRBJ2-3, with D perhaps matching TRBD1 (6 bases). V lost 2 bases to trimming and J lost 4 bases, with 11 bases between them. The CDR3 loop spans 14 amino acids. Germline V gene lookup returns CDR1 SGHRS and CDR2 YFSETQ.

CDR3 DNA sequence: TGTGCCTGGACCTACGGGACTCTTGGGTCGGGAGGCGCTTTCTTT. Encoded protein: CAWTYGTLGSGGAFF. The rearrangement uses TRBV30 and TRBJ1-1, with D perhaps TRBD1 (5 bases). Trimming took 4 bases from V and 11 from J, leaving 26 bases between them. This CDR3 spans 15 amino acids. In germline, CDR1 is GTSNPN, CDR2 SVGIG (reference sequence).

This clone was seen a few times. The V and J genes are TRBV6-6 and TRBJ2-4; 9 nucleotides match TRBD1. J lost 9 bases, V lost 8 bases, and 17 bases had no gene match. Germline V gene sequence: CDR1 MNHNY, CDR2 SVGAGI (reference sequence). This CDR3 has 16 amino acids. The CDR3 sequence: CASVPRDRVKAGIQYF. The CDR3 DNA is TGTGCCAGCGTACCACGGGACAGGGTTAAGGCTGGCATTCAGTACTTC.

The genes are TRBV6-1 and TRBJ1-1, with D perhaps matching TRBD1 (5 bases). V was trimmed by 6 bases and J by 1 base, leaving 9 bases between them. The V gene's germline CDR1 is MNHNS and CDR2 SASEGT. CDR3 length: 13 residues. The CDR3 protein is CASRPGENTEAFF. Written as DNA, the CDR3 is TGTGCCAGCAGGCCGGGGGAGAACACTGAAGCTTTCTTT.

This chain connects TRBV4-1 to TRBJ2-3, with TRBD2 identical over 12 bases. With 3 bases clipped from V and 0 bases from J, the junction kept 16 bases outside the gene matches. CDR3 length equals 21 residues. Germline V CDR1 and CDR2: MGHRA, YSYEKL. CDR3 amino acids: CASSHRILGTSGWGSTDTQYF. The CDR3 DNA reads as TGCGCCAGCAGCCACCGGATCCTTGGGACTAGCGGGTGGGGAAGCACAGATACGCAGTATTTT.

This clone was detected only a few times. V gene TRBV30 combines with J gene TRBJ2-3; D call uncertain. Germline V gene lookup returns CDR1 GTSNPN and CDR2 SVGIG (reference sequence). The V and J ends lost 3 bases and 1 base respectively, with 17 bases between them. This CDR3 comprises 16 residues. The CDR3, as DNA: TGTGCCTGGAGGCTAAAAGAGGAAACCGGCACAGATACGCAGTATTTT. It translates to CAWRLKEETGTDTQYF.

The chain combines TRBV6-5 with TRBJ1-2; 12 bases are a match to TRBD1. Germline CDR1 is MNHEY and CDR2 is SVGAGI. The CDR3 spans 14 residues. Trimming cost V 6 bases and J 8 bases; bases outside gene matches: 7. CDR3 region: CASRPPGTGGGYTF. The CDR3 nucleotides are TGTGCCAGCAGACCCCCCGGGACAGGGGGCGGCTACACCTTC.